In its sample, the clone carrying this T cell receptor beta chain was seen a few times. TCRdb's table, derived via immunoSEQ multiplex PCR, lists solely in-frame clones and lacks some. The repertoire has tens of thousands of clones, about 91% of them found once; the top ten carry about 0.5%. The record originates from a study of T cell changes during pregnancy in multiple sclerosis. V was shortened by 0 bases and J by 2 bases, with 11 bases between the two germline ends. This CDR3 is built from 15 residues. CDR1 SGHTA and CDR2 FQGNSA come from the germline V gene. This receptor was obtained from a female donor in good health, enrolled as a control in a pregnancy study. V and J are TRBV7-2 and TRBJ2-7, with D perhaps TRBD2 (5 bases). The material sequenced was CD4+ T cells from peripheral blood mononuclear cells, taken in the second trimester of pregnancy. The DNA for the CDR3 is TGTGCCAGCAGCTTAGCCCCGGGGAACGCCTACGAGCAGTACTTC. As protein: CASSLAPGNAYEQYF.